The 30 T cell receptor beta chains listed next were all sequenced from one sample in a study of blood T cell repertoires in COVID-19. The method was immunoSEQ multiplex PCR; TCRdb's version includes in-frame clones alone and lacks a portion of them. The sample lists under 300,000 clones; over 80% were seen once. The specimen sequenced was PBMCs or T cells enriched from blood (not recorded which). Receptor source: a woman in her thirties or forties who had been exposed to COVID-19.

With regard to this clone: Germline is not matched at one junction end, which may reflect a read error. This sequence joins TRBV5-1 and TRBJ1-2; 10 bases fit TRBD1. The germline gives CDR1 SGHRS, CDR2 YFSETQ. The CDR3 length is 18 residues. DNA for the CDR3: TGTGCCAGCAGCTTGGCGGTCATCCCGGGACAGGGGTTGGATGGCTACACCTTC. Protein: CASSLAVIPGQGLDGYTF.

The rearrangement joins TRBV11-2 to TRBJ1-6, with a possible D match to TRBD1 (5 bases). The germline V gene encodes CDR1 SGHAT and CDR2 FQNNGV. The germline V and J ends were trimmed by 4 bases and 5 bases, with 18 bases remaining between them. CDR3 length: 17 amino acids. CDR3 residues: CASSSHPGRGNNSPLHF. CDR3 DNA sequence: TGTGCCAGCAGCTCCCACCCGGGGAGGGGTAATAATTCACCCCTCCACTTT. Full variable domain (missing parts from reference TRBV11-2 and TRBJ1-6): EAGVAQSPRYKIIEKRQSVAFWCNPISGHATLYWYQQILGQGPKLLIQFQNNGVVDDSQLPKDRFSAERLKGVDSTLKIQPAKLEDSAVYLCASSSHPGRGNNSPLHFGNGTRLTVT.

As regards this clone: A read error may account for a junction end that differs from germline. The V gene is TRBV7-9, the J gene TRBJ2-7; 7 nucleotides line up with TRBD1. CDR3 size: 17 residues. Germline loops: CDR1 SEHNR, CDR2 FQNEAQ (reference sequence). The CDR3: CASSLRGGGTASYEQYF. The CDR3 DNA reads as TGTGCCAGTAGCTTAAGAGGGGGTGGGACAGCCTCCTACGAGCAGTACTTC.

The chain recombines TRBV18 with TRBJ2-2; 13 bases fit TRBD2. The V gene's germline CDR1 is KGHSH and CDR2 LQKENI. V shed 6 bases and J 4 bases; nucleotides not matched to a gene: 8. There are 17 residues in the CDR3. CDR3 sequence reads: CASSKGLAGDFTGELFF. CDR3 sequence (DNA): TGTGCCAGCTCGAAAGGACTAGCGGGGGACTTCACCGGGGAGCTGTTTTTT.

The rearrangement uses TRBV19 and TRBJ2-4, with D perhaps matching TRBD2 (5 bases). V lost 4 bases to trimming and J lost 12 bases, with 19 bases between them. The CDR3 covers 14 residues. Looked up from germline, CDR1 is LNHDA and CDR2 is SQIVND (reference sequence). In DNA form, the CDR3 reads TGTGCCAGTAGTACCTCCTCTACGGGGTCGGATCAGTACTTC. Protein product: CASSTSSTGSDQYF.

This chain joins TRBV27 and TRBJ1-2; TRBD1 might be the D (5 bases). The CDR3 has 13 amino acids. The V gene lost 1 base and the J gene lost 7 bases, with 10 bases spanning the gap. Per germline, CDR1 MNHEY and CDR2 SMNVEV (reference sequence). The CDR3 region has the DNA TGTGCCAGCAGTTTATGGGGGGAGCGTGGCTACACCTTC. Translated: CASSLWGERGYTF.

The chain carries TRBV30 and TRBJ1-1; the match to TRBD1 covers 7 bases. The CDR3 is made up of 15 amino acids. Trimming cost V 2 bases and J 1 base; bases outside gene matches: 7. CDR1 and CDR2 (germline): GTSNPN, SVGIG (reference sequence). DNA for the CDR3: TGTGCCTGGAGTAATCAGGGGACAGCGAACACTGAAGCTTTCTTT. Translated: CAWSNQGTANTEAFF.

V is TRBV28 and J is TRBJ1-1; D gene uncertain. The CDR3 is 12 residues long. The germline CDR1 and CDR2 sequences are MDHEN and SYDVKM. V lost 5 bases to trimming and J lost 5 bases, with 9 bases between them. This chain's CDR3 is CASSLAQTEAFF. CDR3 nucleotides: TGTGCCAGCAGTCTAGCCCAAACTGAAGCTTTCTTT.

V usage is TRBV5-5 and J usage is TRBJ2-3; the match to TRBD1 covers 10 bases. V trimming: 4 bases; J trimming: 6 bases; junction bases outside the gene matches: 11. Germline assignment: CDR1 SGHKS and CDR2 YYEKEE (reference sequence). This CDR3 has 16 residues. CDR3 coding DNA: TGTGCCAGCAGCAACCTCCGGACAGGGGGAGGGGATACGCAGTATTTT. This codes for CASSNLRTGGGDTQYF.

This chain connects TRBV27 to TRBJ1-2; the D gene is possibly TRBD1 (6 bases). The CDR3 is 14 amino acids. Germline V gene lookup returns CDR1 MNHEY and CDR2 SMNVEV (reference sequence). V lost 9 bases to trimming and J lost 8 bases, with 22 bases between them. The CDR3 coding sequence is TGTGCCAGTCTAGGAGCAGGGGCCCTGGAAGGCTACACCTTC. Its translation: CASLGAGALEGYTF.

The chain joins TRBV30 to TRBJ1-1; D is unclear. Between the trimmed V and J ends, which lost 5 bases and 3 bases, there was a span of 7 bases. Germline V gene data show CDR1 as GTSNPN and CDR2 as SVGIG (reference sequence). The length of the CDR3 is 11 residues. The CDR3 is CAWEGDTEAFF. The CDR3 DNA follows: TGTGCCTGGGAGGGAGACACTGAAGCTTTCTTT.

The rearrangement links TRBV6-5 to TRBJ1-5; D is unresolved. The CDR3 contains 12 residues. The V gene's germline CDR1 is MNHEY and CDR2 SVGAGI. V was clipped by 7 bases and J by 5 bases, with 9 bases between them. CDR3 coding DNA: TGTGCCAGCAAAACAGATTATCAGCCCCAGCATTTT. This translates into CASKTDYQPQHF.

The chain recombines TRBV6-5 with TRBJ2-7, with TRBD2 identical over 7 bases. The V gene end was trimmed by 7 bases and the J gene end by 1 base; junction bases not matched to a gene: 4. The CDR3 covers 13 residues. Germline V CDR1 and CDR2: MNHEY, SVGAGI. The CDR3 coding sequence is TGTGCCAGCACCGCGGGGGTTTCCTACGAGCAGTACTTC. The encoded protein is CASTAGVSYEQYF.

The chain combines TRBV5-1 with TRBJ2-3; TRBD2 matches 10 bases. J gave up 0 bases and V 1 base, and 5 bases lay outside the gene matches. CDR1 SGHRS and CDR2 YFSETQ come from the germline V gene. The CDR3 is 17 amino acids. The CDR3 here is CASSLFSSGGSTDTQYF. The DNA for the CDR3 is TGCGCCAGCAGCTTGTTCTCTAGCGGGGGAAGCACAGATACGCAGTATTTT.

The chain couples TRBV9 to TRBJ1-5; 8 bases agree with TRBD1. The CDR3 is 15 residues long. The ends lost 3 bases at V and 1 base at J; junction bases unmatched: 3. Germline CDR1 is SGDLS and CDR2 is YYNGEE. The CDR3 sequence is CASSGTGWSNQPQHF. CDR3 DNA: TGTGCCAGCAGCGGGACAGGGTGGAGCAATCAGCCCCAGCATTTT.

The chain carries TRBV2 and TRBJ2-7; tentative D call: TRBD1 (6 bases). Trimming left V 4 bases short and J 5 bases short, with 15 bases between. The CDR3 length is 14 residues. Looked up from germline, CDR1 is SNHLY and CDR2 is FYNNEI. The CDR3 region has the DNA TGTGCCAGCAGTGGACAGGTTCGGTCGGACGAGCAGTACTTC. Translating gives CASSGQVRSDEQYF.

The chain uses TRBV30 and TRBJ1-2; 9 nucleotides agree with TRBD1. The CDR3 totals 14 residues. V lost 5 bases, J lost 5 bases, and 9 bases stayed unmatched. CDR1 GTSNPN and CDR2 SVGIG come from the germline V gene (reference sequence). This CDR3 is CAWFVWDRVYGYTF. The CDR3 bases are TGTGCCTGGTTCGTTTGGGACAGGGTTTATGGCTACACCTTC.

The chain uses TRBV15 and TRBJ1-2, with D possibly being TRBD1 (5 bases). Germline assignment: CDR1 LNHNV and CDR2 YYDKDF (reference sequence). There are 15 residues in the CDR3. Trimming shortened V by 1 base and J by 5 bases, and 14 bases separated the two germline ends. The chain's CDR3 is CATSRGTVGGYGYTF. The CDR3 nucleotides read TGTGCCACCAGCAGAGGTACAGTCGGGGGATATGGCTACACCTTC.

This chain uses TRBV28 with TRBJ1-5; D not certain. Per the germline V gene, CDR1 is MDHEN and CDR2 is SYDVKM. With 6 bases removed from V and 0 bases from J, the gap between germline ends came to 9 bases. The CDR3 is 14 amino acids. CDR3 in DNA: TGTGCCAGCAGAAACCGCGTTAGCAATCAGCCCCAGCATTTT. Its translation is CASRNRVSNQPQHF. Full variable domain (outside the CDR3, taken from reference TRBV28 and TRBJ1-5): DVKVTQSSRYLVKRTGEKVFLECVQDMDHENMFWYRQDPGLGLRLIYFSYDVKMKEKGDIPEGYSVSREKKERFSLILESASTNQTSMYLCASRNRVSNQPQHFGDGTRLSIL.

The V and J genes are TRBV27 and TRBJ2-2; 11 bases are a match to TRBD2. Unmatched junction bases numbered 8, after V lost 3 bases and J lost 5 bases. Looked up from germline, CDR1 is MNHEY and CDR2 is SMNVEV (reference sequence). The CDR3 sequence is 17 residues long. The CDR3 nucleotides read TGTGCCAGCAGTTTTACTAGCGGGGGTCTGGGAACCGGGGAGCTGTTTTTT. As protein: CASSFTSGGLGTGELFF.

A remark on this clone: The junction does not match germline at one end; this may be a read error. The chain carries TRBV28 and TRBJ1-1; D ambiguous. This CDR3 has 9 amino acids. Germline CDR1 and CDR2: MDHEN and SYDVKM. In DNA form, the CDR3 reads TGTGCCAGCAGTTTCCCTGTCGTCTTT. Residues: CASSFPVVF.

V gene TRBV18 combines with J gene TRBJ2-7; unclear D gene. The ends were cut back, 3 bases at V and 4 bases at J, with 10 bases in the middle. Germline CDR1 reads KGHSH; CDR2 reads LQKENI. CDR3 size: 13 residues. CDR3 nucleotides: TGTGCCAGCTCACCTACACAGCTTTACGAGCAGTACTTC. It codes for CASSPTQLYEQYF. Supplemented by reference TRBV18 and TRBJ2-7, the full variable domain reads NAGVMQNPRHLVRRRGQEARLRCSPMKGHSHVYWYRQLPEEGLKFMVYLQKENIIDESGMPKERFSAEFPKEGPSILRIQQVVRGDSAAYFCASSPTQLYEQYFGPGTRLTVT.

The chain employs TRBV9 and TRBJ1-2; the D gene is possibly TRBD1 (5 bases). This CDR3 is built from 15 residues. Germline lookup yields CDR1 SGDLS and CDR2 YYNGEE. The V end lost 0 bases, the J end lost 6 bases, and 15 bases lay between the germline ends. The CDR3 DNA follows: TGTGCCAGCAGCGTAGCCCAGGGAGGGAAGAATGGCTACACCTTC. This gives the protein CASSVAQGGKNGYTF.

The chain combines TRBV3-1 (or the pseudogene TRBV3-2) with TRBJ2-2, with 7 bases fitting TRBD2. Germline V gene lookup returns CDR1 LGHDT and CDR2 YNNKEL (reference sequence). V trimming: 4 bases; J trimming: 3 bases; junction bases outside the gene matches: 5. CDR3 length: 15 residues. CDR3 nucleotides: TGTGCCAGCAGCCCGAGCGGGATCTACACCGGGGAGCTGTTTTTT. It yields the protein CASSPSGIYTGELFF.

This clone was seen a few times. Other nucleotide sequences in the sample specify the same CDR3. The rearrangement joins TRBV7-2 to TRBJ1-2; D ambiguous. The V gene's germline CDR1 is SGHTA and CDR2 FQGNSA. The germline V and J ends were trimmed by 1 base and 4 bases, with 4 bases remaining between them. The CDR3 spans 12 residues. The DNA for the CDR3 is TGTGCCAGCAGCTTAGACAGCTATGGCTACACCTTC. Translated: CASSLDSYGYTF. Using reference TRBV7-2 and TRBJ1-2 for the parts outside the CDR3, the full variable domain is GAGVSQSPSNKVTEKGKDVELRCDPISGHTALYWYRQSLGQGLEFLIYFQGNSAPDKSGLPSDRFSAERTGGSVSTLTIQRTQQEDSAVYLCASSLDSYGYTFGSGTRLTVV.

This rearrangement joins TRBV7-3 to TRBJ1-2, with D possibly being TRBD1 (6 bases). Germline V CDR1 and CDR2: SGHTA, FQGTGA. The CDR3 has 14 amino acids. V dropped 1 base and J dropped 6 bases, with 12 bases sitting between them. For the CDR3, the DNA is TGTGCCAGCAGCTTAATCGGGGGGCCGGATGGCTACACCTTC. This translates into CASSLIGGPDGYTF.

V and J are TRBV18 and TRBJ2-3, with D possibly being TRBD2 (5 bases). The CDR3 runs 16 residues. Germline V gene sequence: CDR1 KGHSH, CDR2 LQKENI. Trimming took off 1 base at V and 0 bases at J, with 11 bases between the two ends. This chain's CDR3 is CASSPQEGYSTDTQYF. CDR3 DNA: TGTGCCAGCTCACCACAAGAGGGATACAGCACAGATACGCAGTATTTT.

The genes are TRBV28 and TRBJ1-2; D is unclear. CDR3 length: 11 residues. The V and J ends lost 7 bases and 1 base respectively, with 4 bases between them. The germline V gene has CDR1 MDHEN and CDR2 SYDVKM. The chain's CDR3 is CASMYNYGYTF. The CDR3 DNA sequence: TGTGCCAGCATGTATAACTATGGCTACACCTTC.

Only one count was recorded for this clone. The chain employs TRBV11-2 and TRBJ1-3; D gene uncertain. The CDR3 has 18 residues. The germline V gene has CDR1 SGHAT and CDR2 FQNNGV. Trimming pared 3 bases from V and 3 bases from J, leaving 21 bases between. CDR3 sequence reads: CASSFPRGTETDGNTIYF. CDR3 sequence (DNA): TGTGCCAGCAGCTTCCCCCGGGGTACAGAAACGGATGGAAACACCATATATTTT. Based on the CDR3 plus reference TRBV11-2 and TRBJ1-3, the full variable domain is EAGVAQSPRYKIIEKRQSVAFWCNPISGHATLYWYQQILGQGPKLLIQFQNNGVVDDSQLPKDRFSAERLKGVDSTLKIQPAKLEDSAVYLCASSFPRGTETDGNTIYFGEGSWLTVV.

Note on this clone: One junction end does not reproduce the germline sequence, and a read error may be involved. The chain combines TRBV5-1 with TRBJ2-1; possible D gene TRBD2, 6 bases. Per germline, CDR1 SGHRS and CDR2 YFSETQ. CDR3 size: 23 residues. The chain's CDR3 is CASSLHFLQPSLGTRGTYNEQFF. The CDR3 DNA follows: TGTGCCAGCAGCTTGCACTTTCTCCAACCCTCCCTTGGGACTCGGGGGACCTACAATGAGCAGTTCTTC.